One sample yielded the 26 T cell receptor beta chains listed below, sequenced in a study of T cells in Graves' hyperthyroidism and ophthalmopathy. TCR beta CDR3 regions were amplified from RNA. The HTBI set primed first-round TCR CDR3 RT-PCR. MiXCR, applied by TCRdb to the multiplex PCR reads, yields one record per CDR3 protein. The profile shows 350,000 to 500,000 distinct CDR3 sequences, roughly 15% of them singletons. The sample comprised blood. The origin of the receptors is a woman aged 18-30 years with Graves' hyperthyroidism.

Ten or more counts support this clonotype. The rearrangement uses TRBV13 and TRBJ2-5; TRBD2 matches at 12 bases. The germline V gene has CDR1 PRHDT and CDR2 FYEKMQ (reference sequence). V shed 4 bases and J 5 bases; nucleotides not matched to a gene: 8. This CDR3 is built from 16 residues. The DNA of the CDR3 is TGTGCCAGCAGCTGTAGCCCGCTAGCGGGAGGGGAGACCCAGTACTTC. As protein: CASSCSPLAGGETQYF.

On this clonotype: A much larger clone lies one base from this, so it may be a read error. The chain uses TRBV20-1 and TRBJ2-1; 10 bases map to TRBD2. The end of the DNA aligns better with TRBJ2-7, so the J call may be wrong. The CDR3 sequence is 13 residues long. Per the germline V gene, CDR1 is DFQATT and CDR2 is SNEGSKA (reference sequence). In nucleotides, the CDR3 is TGCAGTCCTCGAACTAGCGGGAACAATGAGCAGTACTTC. Its protein is CSPRTSGNNEQYF.

The sample holds many counts of this clonotype. The chain links TRBV9 to TRBJ1-1; the D is unclear. V lost 0 bases to trimming and J lost 4 bases, with 10 bases between them. CDR1 is SGDLS and CDR2 is YYNGEE in the germline V gene. This CDR3 has 14 amino acids. The CDR3 DNA is TGTGCCAGCAGCGTAGATAGAGTGGGCACTGAAGCTTTCTTT. Translating it yields CASSVDRVGTEAFF.

The chain uses TRBV9 and TRBJ1-3; D gene unclear. Germline CDR1 SGDLS, CDR2 YYNGEE. The germline V and J ends were trimmed by 0 bases and 0 bases, with 16 bases remaining between them. The CDR3 has 18 amino acids. For the CDR3, the DNA is TGTGCCAGCAGCGTAGCTCGAGGGCAGGCTAACTCTGGAAACACCATATATTTT. The encoded protein is CASSVARGQANSGNTIYF.

This clonotype was counted many times. The genes are TRBV19 and TRBJ1-1; D gene uncertain. The ends were cut back, 3 bases at V and 1 base at J, with 6 bases in the middle. Germline-derived CDR1 and CDR2 are LNHDA and SQIVND (reference sequence). The CDR3 totals 13 residues. The CDR3 DNA reads as TGTGCCAGTAGTATCCAGGAGAACACTGAAGCTTTCTTT. It codes for CASSIQENTEAFF.

Ten or more counts support this clonotype. This sequence joins TRBV28 and TRBJ2-7, with D possibly called TRBD1 or TRBD2 (5 bases each). Trimming took off 5 bases at V and 4 bases at J, with 15 bases between the two ends. The V gene's germline CDR1 is MDHEN and CDR2 SYDVKM. The CDR3 extends over 14 amino acids. The CDR3 loop reads CASSPPSRGYEQYF. In DNA, the CDR3 is TGTGCCAGCAGTCCCCCTTCGAGGGGTTACGAGCAGTACTTC.

This clonotype was seen only a few times. This chain links TRBV19 with TRBJ2-1; 8 bases are shared with TRBD1. The V segment lost 6 bases and the J segment 6 bases; nucleotides outside the gene matches: 7. Germline V gene data show CDR1 as LNHDA and CDR2 as SQIVND (reference sequence). The CDR3 runs to 14 residues. Here the CDR3 reads CASSWDRQVNEQFF. As DNA, the CDR3 is TGTGCCAGTAGCTGGGACAGGCAGGTCAATGAGCAGTTCTTC.

V is TRBV20-1 and J is TRBJ2-3; 8 nucleotides line up with TRBD1. Germline CDR1 is DFQATT and CDR2 is SNEGSKA (reference sequence). V shed 5 bases, J shed 2 bases, and the junction held 6 bases outside the gene matches. There are 14 residues in the CDR3. CDR3 nucleotide sequence: TGCAGTGCTCACCGGGACAGGTACACAGATACGCAGTATTTT. Its translation: CSAHRDRYTDTQYF.

This clonotype was observed a few times. The DNA of the CDR3 is TGTGCCAGCAGATCCTGGGGAACGGCTAATGAAAAACTGTTTTTT. Amino acids: CASRSWGTANEKLFF. The chain carries TRBV2 and TRBJ1-4; D call uncertain. The CDR3 sequence is 15 residues long. Germline CDR1 and CDR2: SNHLY and FYNNEI. The V gene lost 6 bases and the J gene lost 3 bases, with 14 bases spanning the gap. The full variable domain, with the rest looked up from reference TRBV2 and TRBJ1-4, is EPEVTQTPSHQVTQMGQEVILRCVPISNHLYFYWYRQILGQKVEFLVSFYNNEISEKSEIFDDQFSVERPDGSNFTLKIRSTKLEDSAMYFCASRSWGTANEKLFFGSGTQLSVL.

This clonotype was counted many times. The CDR3 protein is CASSSTVMNTEAFF. The CDR3 bases are TGTGCCAGCAGTTCGACAGTCATGAACACTGAAGCTTTCTTT. V usage is TRBV11-2 and J usage is TRBJ1-1, with D possibly being TRBD1 (5 bases). Per germline, CDR1 SGHAT and CDR2 FQNNGV. Between the trimmed V and J ends, which lost 6 bases and 0 bases, there was a span of 11 bases. This CDR3 has 14 amino acids.

This clonotype was recorded at least ten times. V usage is TRBV6-5 and J usage is TRBJ1-1; unclear D gene. Germline-derived CDR1 and CDR2 are MNHEY and SVGAGI. V lost 2 bases and J lost 6, with 7 bases in between. This CDR3 comprises 12 residues. The CDR3 DNA reads as TGTGCCAGCAGTTACGCAAAATCTGAAGCTTTCTTT. Protein: CASSYAKSEAFF.

This clonotype was found a few times. The chain has TRBV19 and TRBJ2-5, with 10 bases lining up with TRBD2. Germline CDR1 reads LNHDA; CDR2 reads SQIVND (reference sequence). Trimming removed 5 bases from V and 5 bases from J; junction bases left unmatched: 8. The CDR3 is made up of 15 amino acids. The CDR3 DNA reads as TGTGCCAGTAGTGCCGGACTAGCGGCAAGGGAGACCCAGTACTTC. Its protein product is CASSAGLAARETQYF.

This chain connects TRBV5-1 to TRBJ1-2; 10 nucleotides align to TRBD1. The CDR3 is 14 amino acids. Germline V gene data show CDR1 as SGHRS and CDR2 as YFSETQ. V shed 4 bases and J 5 bases; nucleotides not matched to a gene: 5. The CDR3 sequence: CASSPGQGIYGYTF. The CDR3 DNA is TGCGCCAGCAGCCCGGGACAGGGGATTTATGGCTACACCTTC.

Ten or more counts support this clonotype. A junction end diverges from the germline sequence, so it may reflect a read error. V gene TRBV12-3 or TRBV12-4 combines with J gene TRBJ2-5, with 9 bases fitting TRBD1. This CDR3 region has 15 residues. CDR3 sequence: CASSPQDRGQETQCF. In nucleotides, the CDR3 is TGTGCCAGCAGTCCCCAGGACAGGGGCCAAGAGACCCAGTGCTTC.

This clonotype was found a few times. The chain recombines TRBV19 with TRBJ2-7; 7 nucleotides agree with TRBD2. CDR3 length equals 17 residues. The germline V gene encodes CDR1 LNHDA and CDR2 SQIVND (reference sequence). V was pared by 1 base and J by 1 base, with 10 bases of the junction left unmatched. This CDR3 is CASSIVSGRAGSYEQYF. CDR3 nucleotide sequence: TGTGCCAGTAGTATAGTCTCGGGGAGGGCCGGATCCTACGAGCAGTACTTC.

The table lists this clonotype with many counts. The chain joins TRBV29-1 to TRBJ2-7; possibly TRBD1 or TRBD2 for D (5 bases each). The CDR3 is made up of 13 amino acids. Germline loops: CDR1 SQVTM, CDR2 ANQGSEA. Trimming shortened V by 7 bases and J by 6 bases, and 19 bases separated the two germline ends. The CDR3 region is CSALSGTTGEQYF. The CDR3 DNA reads as TGCAGCGCACTCTCTGGGACGACCGGCGAGCAGTACTTC.

This chain joins TRBV19 and TRBJ1-5, with D possibly TRBD1 on 5 matching bases. This CDR3 has 15 residues. The ends were cut back, 6 bases at V and 7 bases at J, with 19 bases in the middle. Per the germline V gene, CDR1 is LNHDA and CDR2 is SQIVND (reference sequence). This chain's CDR3 is CASRPTGGAGQPQHF. CDR3 sequence (DNA): TGTGCCAGTAGGCCCACGGGGGGTGCGGGACAGCCCCAGCATTTT.

In this sample, this clonotype turned up many times. V usage is TRBV9 and J usage is TRBJ2-7, with 8 bases identical to TRBD1. The CDR3 has 14 residues. Germline values: CDR1 SGDLS, CDR2 YYNGEE. V dropped 4 bases and J dropped 4; count of bases not matched to a gene: 7. The CDR3 is CASSPPTGDYEQYF. For the CDR3, the DNA is TGTGCCAGCAGCCCGCCGACAGGGGATTACGAGCAGTACTTC.

The chain employs TRBV10-2 and TRBJ2-2; 9 bases fit TRBD2. Germline trimming cut 6 bases from V and 2 bases from J; bases unmatched to any gene: 4. The germline V gene encodes CDR1 WSHSY and CDR2 SAAADI. The CDR3 extends over 15 amino acids. The CDR3 DNA is TGCGCCAGCAGGGCGCGGGGGGGAAACACCGGGGAGCTGTTTTTT. It yields the protein CASRARGGNTGELFF.

CDR3 sequence (DNA): TGCAGTGCTAAGAACCAGGGGGACGAGCAGTACTTC. Translation: CSAKNQGDEQYF. The chain employs TRBV20-1 and TRBJ2-7, with 7 positions matching TRBD1. Per the germline V gene, CDR1 is DFQATT and CDR2 is SNEGSKA (reference sequence). CDR3 length: 12 amino acids. V was clipped by 4 bases and J by 5 bases; unmatched bases: 5.

This chain's CDR3 is CSAPTESTEAFF. The CDR3 coding sequence is TGCAGTGCTCCAACAGAGTCCACTGAAGCTTTCTTT. The chain joins TRBV20-1 to TRBJ1-1; D gene unclear. V was clipped by 5 bases and J by 4 bases, with 11 bases between them. In germline, CDR1 is DFQATT, CDR2 SNEGSKA (reference sequence). The CDR3 totals 12 residues.

The chain couples TRBV5-1 to TRBJ2-3, with 15 bases aligning to TRBD2. The CDR3 covers 19 residues. V lost 0 bases and J lost 1; bases outside the gene matches: 6. Germline CDR1 SGHRS, CDR2 YFSETQ. CDR3 region: CASSLGRGTSGRRTDTQYF. For the CDR3, the DNA is TGCGCCAGCAGCTTGGGTAGAGGGACTAGCGGGAGGCGCACAGATACGCAGTATTTT.

The chain uses TRBV19 and TRBJ2-2, with 10 bases aligning to TRBD1. The germline CDR1 and CDR2 sequences are LNHDA and SQIVND (reference sequence). The CDR3 sequence is 15 residues long. V trimming: 1 base; J trimming: 6 bases; junction bases outside the gene matches: 2. The CDR3 DNA is TGTGCCAGTAGTATAGTCGACAGGGGGCCCGGGGAGCTGTTTTTT. Amino acid sequence: CASSIVDRGPGELFF.

This clonotype appeared a few times. This chain links TRBV6-2 or TRBV6-3 with TRBJ1-5, with D perhaps TRBD1 (5 bases). V was clipped by 6 bases and J by 6 bases, with 12 bases between them. The CDR3 length is 13 residues. Per germline, CDR1 MNHEY and CDR2 SVGEGT. CDR3 nucleotide sequence: TGTGCCAGCAGACTACAGGAAACTCAGCCCCAGCATTTT. Translating it yields CASRLQETQPQHF.

This clonotype was recorded at least ten times. V usage is TRBV6-1 and J usage is TRBJ2-1, with unresolved D. Germline lookup yields CDR1 MNHNS and CDR2 SASEGT. The CDR3 length is 12 residues. V was pared by 3 bases and J by 8 bases, with 8 bases between. Here the CDR3 reads CASSEVGDEQFF. The DNA of the CDR3 is TGTGCCAGCAGTGAGGTTGGTGATGAGCAGTTCTTC.

This clonotype has ten or more counts. The chain links TRBV5-8 to TRBJ1-1; D is unresolved. Germline CDR1 and CDR2: SGHTS and YDEGEE. The V gene lost 4 bases and the J gene lost 2 bases, with 6 bases spanning the gap. The CDR3 consists of 12 residues. The CDR3 is CASSISNTEAFF. DNA of the CDR3: TGTGCCAGCAGCATTTCAAACACTGAAGCTTTCTTT. Full variable domain (rest looked up from reference TRBV5-8 and TRBJ1-1): EAGVTQSPTHLIKTRGQQATLRCSPISGHTSVYWYQQALGLGLQFLLWYDEGEERNRGNFPPRFSGRQFPNYSSELNVNALELEDSALYLCASSISNTEAFFGQGTRLTVV.